This entry describes one T cell receptor beta chain. Clones were sequenced by immunoSEQ multiplex PCR, and TCRdb holds only the in-frame ones, with some missing. The sample holds 2 million to 3 million clones, around nine tenths seen once. This sample was taken from a study of shared clonotypes between healthy human individuals. This CDR3 comprises 17 residues. Sequencing was done on a sample of naive CD4+ T cells sorted from blood. Subset: CD45RA+ positively selected. V is TRBV12-2 and J is TRBJ2-7; TRBD2 was called by the table and not checked on the DNA. TRBV12-2 is described as a pseudogene. The TCR comes from a man younger than 35 in good health. The CDR3 is CASRLVSGLAGLYEQYF. CDR3 nucleotide sequence: TGTGCAAGTCGCTTAGTGTCAGGACTAGCGGGGCTATACGAGCAGTACTTC.